These 16 T cell receptor beta chains were all obtained from the same sample, sequenced in a study of cytomegalovirus exposure and HLA in healthy donors. TCRdb's table, derived via immunoSEQ multiplex PCR, lists solely in-frame clones and lacks some. Of about 360,000 clones in the sample, 80% to 90% were seen once. Material for sequencing was PBMCs. Source of these receptors: a woman between 18 and 29 years old in good health and CMV-seronegative.

The J gene is TRBJ2-1, the V gene TRBV30; perhaps TRBD1 as D (6 bases). Deletions cut 1 base from V and 12 bases from J, with 16 bases between. Germline CDR1 GTSNPN, CDR2 SVGIG (reference sequence). The CDR3 runs to 13 residues. In nucleotides, the CDR3 is TGTGCCTGGAGTGCCTTTCCCAGGGGCACGCAGTTCTTC. Protein product: CAWSAFPRGTQFF.

This sequence joins TRBV6-1 and TRBJ1-4, with 7 positions matching TRBD1. CDR1 is MNHNS and CDR2 is SASEGT in the germline V gene. There are 16 residues in the CDR3. The junction had 3 bases not matched to a gene; V was cut back by 2 bases and J by 0 bases. The CDR3 DNA reads TGTGCCAGCAGTGAAAACACAGGGGCAACTAATGAAAAACTGTTTTTT. Translation: CASSENTGATNEKLFF.

This clone was seen just once. The J gene is TRBJ1-1, the V gene TRBV19; TRBD1 might be the D (5 bases). The V end was cut by 8 bases, the J end by 9 bases, with 22 bases between. CDR3 length: 14 amino acids. The germline gives CDR1 LNHDA, CDR2 SQIVND (reference sequence). CDR3 sequence: CASLTRDSSRKAFF. CDR3 coding DNA: TGTGCCAGTCTAACCAGGGATAGTTCTCGTAAAGCTTTCTTT. Complete variable domain (other parts from reference TRBV19 and TRBJ1-1): DGGITQSPKYLFRKEGQNVTLSCEQNLNHDAMYWYRQDPGQGLRLIYYSQIVNDFQKGDIAEGYSVSREKKESFPLTVTSAQKNPTAFYLCASLTRDSSRKAFFGQGTRLTVV.

The chain carries TRBV28 and TRBJ2-5; D perhaps matches TRBD1 (6 bases). Trimming took 4 bases from V and 2 from J, leaving 14 bases between them. The CDR3 loop spans 15 amino acids. Germline CDR1 MDHEN, CDR2 SYDVKM. For the CDR3, the DNA is TGTGCCAGCAGTTCGGCAGGGGTTTCACAAGAGACCCAGTACTTC. It is translated as CASSSAGVSQETQYF. The complete variable domain, with remaining parts taken from reference TRBV28 and TRBJ2-5, reads DVKVTQSSRYLVKRTGEKVFLECVQDMDHENMFWYRQDPGLGLRLIYFSYDVKMKEKGDIPEGYSVSREKKERFSLILESASTNQTSMYLCASSSAGVSQETQYFGPGTRLLVL.

This chain connects TRBV11-2 to TRBJ2-3; 7 bases map to TRBD1. J gave up 4 bases and V 8 bases, and 12 bases lay outside the gene matches. CDR1 is SGHAT, CDR2 FQNNGV, per germline. The CDR3 length is 15 residues. The CDR3 DNA reads as TGTGCCAGCTCCCGGACAGGCTGGAGTGCAGATACGCAGTATTTT. Translating gives CASSRTGWSADTQYF.

CDR3 loop: CASTLADRLSYNEQFF. The CDR3 nucleotides read TGTGCCAGCACCTTAGCCGACAGACTCTCCTACAATGAGCAGTTCTTC. The chain uses TRBV5-6 and TRBJ2-1; maybe TRBD1 (5 bases). This CDR3 spans 16 amino acids. V was shortened by 6 bases and J by 0 bases, with 16 bases between the two germline ends. Per the germline V gene, CDR1 is SGHDT and CDR2 is YYEEEE.

The chain employs TRBV30 and TRBJ2-7; TRBD2 agrees at 7 bases. There are 17 residues in the CDR3. The V gene's germline CDR1 is GTSNPN and CDR2 SVGIG (reference sequence). V was pared by 2 bases and J by 0 bases, with 13 bases of the junction left unmatched. CDR3 residues: CAWSQPHRLAFSYEQYF. The CDR3 nucleotides read TGTGCCTGGAGTCAACCTCACCGACTAGCCTTCTCCTACGAGCAGTACTTC.

The gene calls are TRBV30 and TRBJ1-1, with TRBD1 identical over 12 bases. This CDR3 spans 15 amino acids. J was trimmed by 5 bases and V by 7 bases; bases with no gene match: 11. The germline V gene encodes CDR1 GTSNPN and CDR2 SVGIG (reference sequence). This chain's CDR3 is CASFRGQGAWTEAFF. CDR3 sequence (DNA): TGTGCCTCTTTTCGGGGACAGGGGGCATGGACTGAAGCTTTCTTT.

Written as DNA, the CDR3 is TGTGCCAGCAGCCAAACAGGGGGCTCGAACACCGGGGAGCTGTTTTTT. This translates into CASSQTGGSNTGELFF. This chain links TRBV14 with TRBJ2-2; 9 bases are a match to TRBD1. After removal of 2 bases from V and 0 bases from J, the junction contained 1 base not matched to a gene. Germline V gives CDR1 SGHDN, CDR2 FVKESK. The CDR3 is 16 amino acids.

Only a few counts were recorded for this clone. The genes are TRBV5-1 and TRBJ1-6; weak D call: TRBD1 (6 bases). Germline assignment: CDR1 SGHRS and CDR2 YFSETQ. The CDR3 totals 17 residues. V was pared by 0 bases and J by 11 bases, with 21 bases between. The CDR3 loop is CASSLGPAVSGGAPLHF. In nucleotides, the CDR3 is TGCGCCAGCAGCTTGGGGCCCGCCGTGAGTGGGGGCGCACCCCTCCACTTT. The variable domain in full, completed from reference TRBV5-1 and TRBJ1-6, reads KAGVTQTPRYLIKTRGQQVTLSCSPISGHRSVSWYQQTPGQGLQFLFEYFSETQRNKGNFPGRFSGRQFSNSRSEMNVSTLELGDSALYLCASSLGPAVSGGAPLHFGNGTRLTVT.

Worth noting for this clone: The sample contains more than one DNA sequence encoding this CDR3. The J gene is TRBJ2-1, the V gene TRBV27; TRBD2 might be the D (5 bases). Trimming took 0 bases from V and 7 from J, leaving 7 bases between them. Germline V lookup: CDR1 MNHEY, CDR2 SMNVEV (reference sequence). CDR3 length equals 13 residues. CDR3 DNA sequence: TGTGCCAGCAGTTTATCGGGGAGAAATGAGCAGTTCTTC. As protein: CASSLSGRNEQFF.

The chain links TRBV5-1 to TRBJ2-7; 8 bases align to TRBD2. Per germline, CDR1 SGHRS and CDR2 YFSETQ. The CDR3 extends over 15 amino acids. Unmatched junction bases numbered 10, after V lost 4 bases and J lost 4 bases. The CDR3 reads CASSTDGGAPYEQYF. The CDR3 region has the DNA TGCGCCAGCAGCACCGACGGGGGGGCCCCTTACGAGCAGTACTTC.

The chain has TRBV5-1 and TRBJ2-3; 10 positions agree with TRBD2. This CDR3 is 18 amino acids long. CDR1 is SGHRS, CDR2 YFSETQ, per germline. With V trimmed by 1 base and J by 1 base, 9 bases remained unmatched. The CDR3 sequence is CASSLRGLAGVGTDTQYF. For the CDR3, the DNA is TGCGCCAGCAGCTTGCGGGGGCTAGCGGGAGTGGGCACAGATACGCAGTATTTT.

The chain links TRBV5-6 to TRBJ2-7; TRBD2 matches 12 bases. Germline CDR1 reads SGHDT; CDR2 reads YYEEEE. V was clipped by 2 bases and J by 3 bases; unmatched bases: 6. The CDR3 covers 16 residues. The CDR3 DNA follows: TGTGCCAGCAGCTTTCTAGCGGGAGGGCCAGACTACGAGCAGTACTTC. This codes for CASSFLAGGPDYEQYF.

The chain carries TRBV11-2 and TRBJ1-5, with D perhaps TRBD1 (5 bases). The CDR3 has 15 residues. Germline loops: CDR1 SGHAT, CDR2 FQNNGV. Trimming took 1 base from V and 5 from J, leaving 12 bases between them. CDR3 in amino acids: CASSLVGKGDQPQHF. The CDR3, as DNA: TGTGCCAGCAGCTTAGTAGGGAAAGGGGATCAGCCCCAGCATTTT.

The rearrangement joins TRBV19 to TRBJ2-7; 7 bases are shared with TRBD2. Germline loops: CDR1 LNHDA, CDR2 SQIVND (reference sequence). The J segment lost 1 base and the V segment lost 7 bases, leaving 7 bases of the junction unmatched. The CDR3 sequence is 14 residues long. CDR3 sequence reads: CASNGAGPSYEQYF. In nucleotides, the CDR3 is TGTGCCAGTAATGGAGCGGGGCCGTCCTACGAGCAGTACTTC.